This note documents a single T cell receptor (beta chain) sequence. The target antigen is unknown. The junction does not match germline at one end; this may be a read error. These data belong to a study of cytomegalovirus exposure and HLA in healthy donors. Overall study: As released early, the data held roughly 85 million unique TCRs from HLA-typed donors.

Study-wide findings and caveats: In an earlier analysis, in 540 or so donors, most V segments appeared productive either ~90% or ~30% of the time.

The CDR3 consists of 14 residues. From germline, CDR1 is SEHNR and CDR2 FQNEAQ (reference sequence). PCR amplification relied on 60 Vbeta primers (plus 13 Jbeta primers). The data were produced by immunoSEQ multiplex PCR, yet TCRdb's version contains in-frame clones alone and is incomplete. Among approximately 120,000 clones listed, roughly 74% were seen once. The sample consisted of PBMCs. The source of this sequence is a woman in her forties or fifties in good health and CMV-seropositive. The chain combines TRBV7-9 with TRBJ2-3; no clear D. The CDR3 loop reads CSSSLTVSTDTQYF. DNA for the CDR3: TGTTCCAGCAGCTTAACAGTCAGCACAGATACGCAGTATTTT.